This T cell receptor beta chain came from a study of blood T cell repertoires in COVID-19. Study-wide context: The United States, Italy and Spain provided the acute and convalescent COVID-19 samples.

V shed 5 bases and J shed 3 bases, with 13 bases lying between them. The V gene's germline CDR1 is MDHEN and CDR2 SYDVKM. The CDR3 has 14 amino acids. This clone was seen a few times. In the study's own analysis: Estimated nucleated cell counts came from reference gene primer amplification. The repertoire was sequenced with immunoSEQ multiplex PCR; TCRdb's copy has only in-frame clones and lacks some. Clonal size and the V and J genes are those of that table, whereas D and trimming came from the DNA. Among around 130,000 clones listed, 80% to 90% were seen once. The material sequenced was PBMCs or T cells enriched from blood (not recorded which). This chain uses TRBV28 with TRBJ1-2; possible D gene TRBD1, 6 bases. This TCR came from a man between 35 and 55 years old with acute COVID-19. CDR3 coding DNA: TGTGCCAGCAGTCTTACAGGGACCTACTATGGCTACACCTTC. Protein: CASSLTGTYYGYTF.